Listed here are 10 T cell receptor beta chains from one sample, sequenced in a study of CD8+ T cells in alopecia areata. Sequencing templates came from extracted RNA that was reverse transcribed into cDNA. Sequencing was performed with immunoSEQ multiplex PCR; in TCRdb, only in-frame clones are kept and a portion is missing. The sample contains fewer than 80,000 clones, roughly 61% of which appear only once. Material: CD8+ T cells sorted from blood, obtained at week 0. These receptors originate from a human donor with alopecia areata.

The chain uses TRBV7-8 and TRBJ2-5; 10 bases line up with TRBD2. This CDR3 comprises 18 residues. The V gene's germline CDR1 is SGHVS and CDR2 FQNEAQ. Losses at the gene ends were 3 bases for V and 2 bases for J; bases not matched to a gene: 12. The CDR3 region is CASSLNAPTSGVQETQYF. The CDR3 DNA is TGTGCCAGCAGCTTGAATGCACCCACTAGCGGGGTTCAAGAGACCCAGTACTTC.

The J gene is TRBJ1-4, the V gene TRBV5-6; 9 positions match TRBD1. Germline CDR1 reads SGHDT; CDR2 reads YYEEEE. J lost 7 bases, V lost 4 bases, and 14 bases had no gene match. The length of the CDR3 is 17 residues. In nucleotides, the CDR3 is TGTGCCAGCAGCGAAGGGACAGGGCCCATGACTGTTGAAAAACTGTTTTTT. This sequence encodes CASSEGTGPMTVEKLFF.

Regarding this clone: Other DNA sequences in the sample encode the same CDR3. The chain is built from TRBV7-9 and TRBJ2-3; the D is unclear. V was cut by 5 bases and J by 3 bases, with 9 bases left in between. The V gene's germline CDR1 is SEHNR and CDR2 FQNEAQ (reference sequence). The CDR3 contains 13 residues. Written as DNA, the CDR3 is TGTGCCAGCAGCAGCACCTCGACAGATACGCAGTATTTT. It encodes CASSSTSTDTQYF.

The count of this clone is one. The chain employs TRBV2 and TRBJ2-5; TRBD2 aligns across 11 bases. In germline, CDR1 is SNHLY, CDR2 FYNNEI. Trimming cost V 4 bases and J 8 bases; bases outside gene matches: 3. The CDR3 has 13 amino acids. CDR3 nucleotide sequence: TGTGCCAGCAGTGGGACTAGCGGGCCAACCCAGTACTTC. Translation gives CASSGTSGPTQYF.

This chain connects TRBV2 to TRBJ1-1; tentatively, D is TRBD1 (5 bases). CDR1 and CDR2 from the germline V gene are SNHLY and FYNNEI. This CDR3 comprises 12 residues. V was cut by 6 bases and J by 6 bases, with 11 bases left in between. The CDR3 loop reads CASRLRVAEAFF. In DNA form, the CDR3 reads TGTGCCAGCAGGCTCAGGGTAGCTGAAGCTTTCTTT.

This chain uses TRBV5-1 with TRBJ2-6, with no clear D. V lost 6 bases and J 3 bases, leaving 10 bases between the germline ends. The CDR3 covers 14 residues. Germline V gene data show CDR1 as SGHRS and CDR2 as YFSETQ. CDR3 region: CASIDMGGANVLTF. CDR3 in DNA: TGCGCCAGCATCGACATGGGTGGGGCCAACGTCCTGACTTTC. Full variable domain (remainder filled in from reference TRBV5-1 and TRBJ2-6): KAGVTQTPRYLIKTRGQQVTLSCSPISGHRSVSWYQQTPGQGLQFLFEYFSETQRNKGNFPGRFSGRQFSNSRSEMNVSTLELGDSALYLCASIDMGGANVLTFGAGSRLTVL.

This clone has only a few counts. The CDR3 sequence: CASSDVTGEQYF. CDR3 DNA: TGTGCCAGCAGTGACGTTACTGGCGAGCAGTACTTC. This sequence joins TRBV5-4 and TRBJ2-7, with D unclear. There are 12 residues in the CDR3. Germline-derived CDR1 and CDR2 are SGHNT and YYREEE (reference sequence). Deletions cut 5 bases from V and 6 bases from J, with 12 bases between.

V usage is TRBV7-2 and J usage is TRBJ1-2; 8 bases are shared with TRBD1. Germline CDR1 reads SGHTA; CDR2 reads FQGNSA. The V gene end was trimmed by 5 bases and the J gene end by 2 bases; junction bases not matched to a gene: 7. CDR3 length equals 15 residues. CDR3 region: CASSPGQGGNYGYTF. CDR3 DNA: TGTGCCAGCAGCCCAGGACAGGGTGGGAACTATGGCTACACCTTC.

This clone was detected only a few times. This chain links TRBV30 with TRBJ1-1, with TRBD1 as a possible D gene (6 bases). Germline CDR1 and CDR2: GTSNPN and SVGIG (reference sequence). This CDR3 has 15 residues. The V end lost 0 bases, the J end lost 6 bases, and 17 bases lay between the germline ends. The CDR3 here is CAWSVPDRFGPEAFF. CDR3 sequence (DNA): TGTGCCTGGAGTGTCCCCGACAGGTTCGGGCCTGAAGCTTTCTTT.

The V gene is TRBV9, the J gene TRBJ2-1, with 9 bases aligning to TRBD1. V gave up 3 bases and J gave up 8 bases; unmatched junction bases: 6. This CDR3 has 14 amino acids. Germline V CDR1 and CDR2: SGDLS, YYNGEE. The CDR3 coding sequence is TGTGCCAGCAGCGCCTGGGACAGGGACGATGAGCAGTTCTTC. This gives the protein CASSAWDRDDEQFF.